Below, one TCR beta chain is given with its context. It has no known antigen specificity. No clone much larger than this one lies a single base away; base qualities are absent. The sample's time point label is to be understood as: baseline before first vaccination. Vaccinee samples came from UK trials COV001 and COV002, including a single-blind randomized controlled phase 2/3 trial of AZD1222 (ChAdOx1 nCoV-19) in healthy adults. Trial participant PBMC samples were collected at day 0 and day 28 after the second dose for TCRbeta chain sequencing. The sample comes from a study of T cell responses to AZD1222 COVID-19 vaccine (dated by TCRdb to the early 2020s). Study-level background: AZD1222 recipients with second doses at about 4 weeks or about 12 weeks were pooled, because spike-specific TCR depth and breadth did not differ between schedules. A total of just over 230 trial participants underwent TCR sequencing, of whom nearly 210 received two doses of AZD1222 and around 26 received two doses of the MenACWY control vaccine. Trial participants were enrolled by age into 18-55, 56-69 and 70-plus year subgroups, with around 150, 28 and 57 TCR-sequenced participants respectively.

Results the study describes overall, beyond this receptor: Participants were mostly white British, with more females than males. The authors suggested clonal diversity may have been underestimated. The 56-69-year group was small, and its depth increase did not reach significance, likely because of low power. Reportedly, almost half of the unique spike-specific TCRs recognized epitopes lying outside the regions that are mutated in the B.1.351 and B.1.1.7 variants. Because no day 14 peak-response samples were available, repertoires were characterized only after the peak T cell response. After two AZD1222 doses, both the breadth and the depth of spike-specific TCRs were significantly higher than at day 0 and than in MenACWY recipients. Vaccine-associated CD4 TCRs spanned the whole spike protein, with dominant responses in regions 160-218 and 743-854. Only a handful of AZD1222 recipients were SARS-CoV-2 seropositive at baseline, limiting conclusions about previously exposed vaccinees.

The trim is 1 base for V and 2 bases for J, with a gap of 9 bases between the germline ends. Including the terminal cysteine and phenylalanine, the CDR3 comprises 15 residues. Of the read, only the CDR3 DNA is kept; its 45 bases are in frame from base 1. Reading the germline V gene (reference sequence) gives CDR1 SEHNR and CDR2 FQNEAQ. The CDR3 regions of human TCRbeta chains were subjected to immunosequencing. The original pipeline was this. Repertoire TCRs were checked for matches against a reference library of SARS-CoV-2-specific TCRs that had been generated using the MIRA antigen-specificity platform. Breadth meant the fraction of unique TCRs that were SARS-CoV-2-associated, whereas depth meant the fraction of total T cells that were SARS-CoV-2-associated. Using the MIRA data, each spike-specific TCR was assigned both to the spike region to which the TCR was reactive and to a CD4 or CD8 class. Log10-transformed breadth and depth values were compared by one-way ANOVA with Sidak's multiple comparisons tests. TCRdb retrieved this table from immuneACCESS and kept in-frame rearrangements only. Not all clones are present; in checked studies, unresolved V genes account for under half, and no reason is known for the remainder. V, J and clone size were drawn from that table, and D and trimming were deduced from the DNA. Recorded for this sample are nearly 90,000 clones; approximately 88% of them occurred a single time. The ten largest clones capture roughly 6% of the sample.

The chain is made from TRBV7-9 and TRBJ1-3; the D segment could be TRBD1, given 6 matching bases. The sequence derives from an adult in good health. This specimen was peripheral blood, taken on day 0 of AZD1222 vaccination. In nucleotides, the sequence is TGTGCCAGCAGCTTAGAGGCAGGGGCTGGAAACACCATATATTTT. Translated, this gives CASSLEAGAGNTIYF. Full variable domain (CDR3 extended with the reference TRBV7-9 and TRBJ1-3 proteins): DTGVSQNPRHKITKRGQNVTFRCDPISEHNRLYWYRQTLGQGPEFLTYFQNEAQLEKSRLLSDRFSAERPKGSFSTLEIQRTEQGDSAMYLCASSLEAGAGNTIYFGEGSWLTVV.